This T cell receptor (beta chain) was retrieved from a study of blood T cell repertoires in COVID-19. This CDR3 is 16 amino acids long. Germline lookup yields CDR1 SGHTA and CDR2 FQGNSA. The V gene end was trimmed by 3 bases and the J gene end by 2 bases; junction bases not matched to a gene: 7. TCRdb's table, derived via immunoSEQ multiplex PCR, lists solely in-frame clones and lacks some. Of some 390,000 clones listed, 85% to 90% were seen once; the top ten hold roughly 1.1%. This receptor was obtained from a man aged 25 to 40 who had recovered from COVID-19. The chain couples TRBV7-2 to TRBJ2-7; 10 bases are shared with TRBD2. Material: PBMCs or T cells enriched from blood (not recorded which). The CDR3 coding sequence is TGTGCCAGCAGCTTCTCGGCTAGCGGGGGTCCCTACGAGCAGTACTTC. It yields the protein CASSFSASGGPYEQYF.